The present T cell receptor (beta chain) was sequenced within a study of a mutant IDH1 vaccine in newly diagnosed glioma. Background on the study: Either 4-6 weeks after radiotherapy alone or alongside temozolomide, vaccination was begun. An approximately 62% male, approximately 40% female split and a mean age of roughly 44 years characterized treated patients. Patients' prior therapy spanned radiotherapy, temozolomide, or both; most underwent both.

Described time point: week 47, end of study. All doses held 300 ug of mutant IDH1 20-mer peptide, with topical imiquimod. Those who donated had recent WHO grade 3 or 4 IDH1-mutant, ATRX-lost astrocytomas. Worth noting for this clone: What it binds is not known.

The protocol was immunoSEQ multiplex PCR, while the TCRdb copy is restricted to in-frame clones and leaves out a portion. Counted here are fewer than 40,000 clones, roughly 84% occurring once; the ten biggest clones make up around 29%. Germline CDR1 is GTSNPN and CDR2 is SVGIG (reference sequence). Between the trimmed V and J ends, which lost 5 bases and 7 bases, there was a span of 6 bases. The CDR3 loop spans 10 amino acids. The V and J genes are TRBV30 and TRBJ2-4, with D perhaps TRBD2 (5 bases). The receptor's source is a man aged 25-40 years with glioma. This sample comprised PBMCs, obtained from a glioma patient whose treatment included an IDH1 peptide vaccine. CDR3 residues: CAWSGNIQYF. DNA for the CDR3: TGTGCCTGGTCGGGGAACATTCAGTACTTC.